Presented here are 7 T cell receptor beta chains from one specimen sequenced in a study of cytomegalovirus exposure and HLA in healthy donors. PCR employed 60 Vbeta and 13 Jbeta primers. The assay was immunoSEQ multiplex PCR, and TCRdb's table has in-frame clones only and misses some. This repertoire shows around 150,000 clones, 63% found once; its top ten account for around 7.1%. Sequencing used PBMCs. These TCRs come from an older woman in good health and CMV-seropositive.

The chain links TRBV27 to TRBJ2-2; TRBD2 might be the D (6 bases). Germline CDR1 reads MNHEY; CDR2 reads SMNVEV (reference sequence). Between the trimmed V and J ends, which lost 8 bases and 7 bases, there was a span of 11 bases. The CDR3 spans 12 residues. CDR3 region: CASRRGGGELFF. Here the CDR3 DNA reads TGTGCCAGCCGACGGGGAGGCGGGGAGCTGTTTTTT.

In its sample, this clone was seen a few times. The chain uses TRBV2 and TRBJ1-1, with a weak D call TRBD1 (6 bases). V lost 9 bases and J 1 base, leaving 12 bases between the germline ends. The CDR3 is made up of 13 amino acids. Per the germline V gene, CDR1 is SNHLY and CDR2 is FYNNEI. CDR3 nucleotides: TGTGCCAGTAACAGGGACCCGAACACTGAAGCTTTCTTT. It codes for CASNRDPNTEAFF.

This clone was seen only a few times. The chain is built from TRBV4-1 and TRBJ1-1; 11 positions agree with TRBD1. The trim removed 8 bases at V and 4 bases at J, leaving 3 bases unmatched. The CDR3 consists of 13 residues. CDR1 and CDR2 from the germline V gene are MGHRA and YSYEKL. DNA for the CDR3: TGCGCCAGCGGACAGGGGGCCGGCACTGAAGCTTTCTTT. It codes for CASGQGAGTEAFF.

The table lists this clone with a few counts. The chain has TRBV5-1 and TRBJ1-2; D might be TRBD1 (5 bases). Trimming removed 3 bases from V and 6 bases from J, with 12 bases in between. This CDR3 has 13 residues. CDR1 and CDR2 (germline): SGHRS, YFSETQ. The CDR3 DNA reads TGCGCCAGCAGCTACGATGGAGGGGATGGCTACACCTTC. This codes for CASSYDGGDGYTF.

The genes are TRBV5-4 and TRBJ1-2; TRBD1 matches at 8 bases. This CDR3 is built from 14 residues. V was pared by 0 bases and J by 2 bases, with 0 bases of the junction left unmatched. In germline, CDR1 is SGHNT, CDR2 YYREEE (reference sequence). CDR3 nucleotide sequence: TGTGCCAGCAGCTTGGGGACAGGGAACTATGGCTACACCTTC. Translating gives CASSLGTGNYGYTF.

The chain has TRBV7-9 and TRBJ2-5; possibly TRBD2 for D (6 bases). Between the trimmed V and J ends, which lost 5 bases and 3 bases, there was a span of 16 bases. CDR3 size: 15 residues. Germline lookup yields CDR1 SEHNR and CDR2 FQNEAQ (reference sequence). In DNA form, the CDR3 reads TGTGCCAGCAGCCCAAAGGACTACTCGAAAGAGACCCAGTACTTC. The encoded protein is CASSPKDYSKETQYF.

The chain couples TRBV29-1 to TRBJ1-1; 8 bases map to TRBD1. In germline, CDR1 is SQVTM, CDR2 ANQGSEA. J was trimmed by 0 bases and V by 6 bases; bases with no gene match: 12. The CDR3 length is 16 residues. The CDR3 protein is CSVGQGVDEMNTEAFF. The CDR3 DNA reads TGCAGCGTCGGACAGGGTGTGGATGAGATGAACACTGAAGCTTTCTTT.